One sample yielded the 26 T cell receptor beta chains listed below, sequenced in a study of shared clonotypes between healthy human individuals. The assay was immunoSEQ multiplex PCR, and TCRdb's table has in-frame clones only and misses some. The sample holds around 480,000 clones, 75% to 80% seen once. The sequenced sample was PBMCs. These TCRs come from a woman aged 40 to 50 in good health. Some clones in this sample may be carry-over from other donors' samples.

This chain joins TRBV6-1 and TRBJ2-3; 9 bases align to TRBD2. CDR1 is MNHNS and CDR2 is SASEGT in the germline V gene. This CDR3 contains 14 residues. Trimming at V came to 7 bases and at J to 5 bases, leaving 7 bases not matched to a gene. CDR3 bases: TGTGCCAGCATCCCTAGCGGGATAATAGATACGCAGTATTTT. Amino acid sequence: CASIPSGIIDTQYF.

The V gene is TRBV7-6, the J gene TRBJ2-7; D not resolved. This CDR3 region has 14 residues. With 0 bases removed from V and 2 bases from J, the gap between germline ends came to 8 bases. CDR1 is SGHVS and CDR2 is FNYEAQ in the germline V gene. The CDR3 DNA sequence: TGTGCCAGCAGCTTAGCCCCCGAAACCTACGAGCAGTACTTC. Protein product: CASSLAPETYEQYF.

V and J are TRBV6-1 and TRBJ1-1, with 7 bases matching TRBD1. V trimming: 6 bases; J trimming: 11 bases; junction bases outside the gene matches: 6. CDR3 length: 11 amino acids. Germline assignment: CDR1 MNHNS and CDR2 SASEGT. CDR3 region: CASSGGQLAFF. CDR3 DNA: TGTGCCAGCAGCGGGGGACAGCTGGCTTTCTTT.

J is TRBJ2-3 and V is TRBV19; D possibly corresponds to TRBD2 (6 bases). The CDR3 runs 17 residues. CDR1 LNHDA and CDR2 SQIVND come from the germline V gene (reference sequence). V was clipped by 0 bases and J by 4 bases, with 17 bases between them. CDR3: CASSIDLRGYNPDTQYF. The CDR3 coding sequence is TGTGCCAGTAGTATAGATCTTCGGGGGTACAACCCAGATACGCAGTATTTT.

On this clone itself: Given a much more abundant clone one base away, this may be a read error. V gene TRBV30 combines with J gene TRBJ1-1; D gene ambiguous. Germline CDR1 reads GTSNPN; CDR2 reads SVGIG (reference sequence). The CDR3 consists of 13 residues. CDR3 in DNA: TGTGCCTGGGGTGTTGGGAGGAACACTGAAGCTTTCTTT. It codes for CAWGVGRNTEAFF.

V gene TRBV10-2 combines with J gene TRBJ2-3; 11 bases match TRBD2. Germline CDR1 is WSHSY and CDR2 is SAAADI. The CDR3 is 19 amino acids. Trimming at V came to 5 bases and at J to 0 bases, leaving 13 bases not matched to a gene. DNA for the CDR3: TGCGCCAGCAGTACGCCAACTAGCGGGAGTGTAACTAGCACAGATACGCAGTATTTT. It is translated as CASSTPTSGSVTSTDTQYF.

This clone was observed a single time. V usage is TRBV5-4 and J usage is TRBJ1-5, with TRBD1 identical over 9 bases. Per the germline V gene, CDR1 is SGHNT and CDR2 is YYREEE (reference sequence). Germline trimming cut 4 bases from V and 5 bases from J; bases unmatched to any gene: 1. The CDR3 spans 13 residues. The CDR3 nucleotides read TGTGCCAGCAGCCGGGACAGGGATCAGCCCCAGCATTTT. Protein product: CASSRDRDQPQHF.

This clone was recorded many times. The chain couples TRBV9 to TRBJ2-7; TRBD2 aligns across 9 bases. Germline CDR1 SGDLS, CDR2 YYNGEE. J lost 6 bases, V lost 3 bases, and 4 bases had no gene match. The length of the CDR3 is 13 residues. The CDR3, as DNA: TGTGCCAGCAGCGACCGACTAGCGGCCGAGCAGTACTTC. This translates into CASSDRLAAEQYF.

This chain links TRBV25-1 with TRBJ1-1; no firm D call. This CDR3 is 14 amino acids long. V gave up 3 bases and J gave up 0 bases, with 8 bases separating them. Germline V gene data show CDR1 as MGHDK and CDR2 as SYGVNS. The CDR3 spells CASSEGGLNTEAFF. The CDR3 DNA follows: TGTGCCAGCAGTGAGGGTGGTTTGAACACTGAAGCTTTCTTT.

The J gene is TRBJ1-4, the V gene TRBV19, with D tentatively TRBD1 (5 bases). V lost 8 bases, J lost 7 bases, and 20 bases lay in between. Germline V gives CDR1 LNHDA, CDR2 SQIVND (reference sequence). This CDR3 has 15 residues. CDR3 amino acids: CASQGTGTIGEKLFF. The CDR3 DNA sequence: TGTGCCAGTCAAGGGACCGGGACTATCGGTGAAAAACTGTTTTTT. Drawing the rest from reference TRBV19 and TRBJ1-4, the complete variable domain is DGGITQSPKYLFRKEGQNVTLSCEQNLNHDAMYWYRQDPGQGLRLIYYSQIVNDFQKGDIAEGYSVSREKKESFPLTVTSAQKNPTAFYLCASQGTGTIGEKLFFGSGTQLSVL.

CDR3 DNA: TGTGCCAGCAGCTTAGGGGGGGACAGGGTAGGCGGCTACACCTTC. It specifies CASSLGGDRVGGYTF. The chain employs TRBV7-2 and TRBJ1-2; 9 bases align to TRBD1. The germline V gene encodes CDR1 SGHTA and CDR2 FQGNSA. After removal of 1 base from V and 8 bases from J, the junction contained 8 bases not matched to a gene. The CDR3 extends over 15 amino acids. Combining the CDR3 with reference TRBV7-2 and TRBJ1-2 gives the whole variable domain GAGVSQSPSNKVTEKGKDVELRCDPISGHTALYWYRQSLGQGLEFLIYFQGNSAPDKSGLPSDRFSAERTGGSVSTLTIQRTQQEDSAVYLCASSLGGDRVGGYTFGSGTRLTVV.

The sample holds one count of this clone. This sequence joins TRBV6-4 and TRBJ1-3; the D gene is possibly TRBD1 (5 bases). The germline V gene has CDR1 MRHNA and CDR2 SNTAGT. The CDR3 has 17 amino acids. Trimming pared 7 bases from V and 0 bases from J, leaving 19 bases between. Here the CDR3 reads CASTEEHRSSSGNTIYF. Written as DNA, the CDR3 is TGTGCCAGCACGGAGGAGCACAGGTCAAGCTCTGGAAACACCATATATTTT.

This clone showed up just a few times. The chain recombines TRBV7-8 with TRBJ2-3; 8 bases map to TRBD2. Germline trimming cut 5 bases from V and 4 bases from J; bases unmatched to any gene: 11. The germline gives CDR1 SGHVS, CDR2 FQNEAQ. The CDR3 loop spans 16 amino acids. Here the CDR3 reads CASSPSPGTRADTQYF. In DNA form, the CDR3 reads TGTGCCAGCAGCCCAAGTCCCGGGACTAGAGCAGATACGCAGTATTTT.

V is TRBV6-1 and J is TRBJ2-2; D gene ambiguous. The germline gives CDR1 MNHNS, CDR2 SASEGT. V lost 1 base and J lost 1, with 7 bases in between. The CDR3 runs 15 residues. The CDR3 is CASSEGVGNTGELFF. In nucleotides, the CDR3 is TGTGCCAGCAGTGAAGGAGTCGGGAACACCGGGGAGCTGTTTTTT.

This chain connects TRBV7-2 to TRBJ2-7, with no clear D. Germline V gene sequence: CDR1 SGHTA, CDR2 FQGNSA. The CDR3 runs to 16 residues. Trimming stripped 3 bases from V and 3 bases from J, with 18 bases between. This chain's CDR3 is CASSFGPPRTGYEQYF. For the CDR3, the DNA is TGTGCCAGCAGCTTCGGCCCCCCCAGAACCGGCTACGAGCAGTACTTC.

This sequence joins TRBV19 and TRBJ2-1; D is undetermined. The length of the CDR3 is 11 residues. V gave up 5 bases and J gave up 10 bases, with 9 bases separating them. CDR1 LNHDA and CDR2 SQIVND come from the germline V gene (reference sequence). CDR3: CASSSTLEQFF. The DNA for the CDR3 is TGTGCCAGTAGTTCGACTTTGGAGCAGTTCTTC.

The chain links TRBV10-3 to TRBJ1-4, with 11 bases matching TRBD1. Per germline, CDR1 ENHRY and CDR2 SYGVKD. The length of the CDR3 is 16 residues. The ends lost 3 bases at V and 8 bases at J; junction bases unmatched: 8. The CDR3 is CAISDGQGASLEKLFF. CDR3 in DNA: TGTGCCATCAGTGACGGACAGGGGGCATCGTTGGAAAAACTGTTTTTT.

This chain joins TRBV25-1 and TRBJ2-5; D is unresolved. Germline lookup yields CDR1 MGHDK and CDR2 SYGVNS. The CDR3 extends over 18 amino acids. V lost 0 bases, J lost 0 bases, and 17 bases lay in between. The CDR3 DNA reads as TGTGCCAGCAGTGAATATACCCAACCGGGCAGCCACCAAGAGACCCAGTACTTC. Residues: CASSEYTQPGSHQETQYF. Filled out from reference TRBV25-1 and TRBJ2-5, the complete variable domain reads EADIYQTPRYLVIGTGKKITLECSQTMGHDKMYWYQQDPGMELHLIHYSYGVNSTEKGDLSSESTVSRIRTEHFPLTLESARPSHTSQYLCASSEYTQPGSHQETQYFGPGTRLLVL.

The chain links TRBV23-1 to TRBJ2-6, with a tentative D call TRBD2 (6 bases). TRBV23-1 is an ORF for which the function is uncertain. With 0 bases removed from V and 1 base from J, the gap between germline ends came to 7 bases. CDR3 length equals 16 residues. Here the CDR3 reads CASSQSGGSGANVLTF. For the CDR3, the DNA is TGCGCCAGCAGTCAATCGGGGGGATCTGGGGCCAACGTCCTGACTTTC.

A note on this clone: The same CDR3 is also encoded by other DNA sequences in this sample. The rearrangement joins TRBV19 to TRBJ2-1; 7 bases map to TRBD2. The CDR3 has 15 residues. The germline CDR1 and CDR2 sequences are LNHDA and SQIVND (reference sequence). V gave up 3 bases and J gave up 2 bases; unmatched junction bases: 4. CDR3 residues: CASSISSGTYNEQFF. The CDR3 DNA follows: TGTGCCAGTAGTATCTCTAGCGGAACCTACAATGAGCAGTTCTTC. Together with reference TRBV19 and TRBJ2-1, the CDR3 gives the full variable domain: DGGITQSPKYLFRKEGQNVTLSCEQNLNHDAMYWYRQDPGQGLRLIYYSQIVNDFQKGDIAEGYSVSREKKESFPLTVTSAQKNPTAFYLCASSISSGTYNEQFFGPGTRLTVL.

The chain couples TRBV9 to TRBJ2-2, with 9 positions matching TRBD1. V gave up 4 bases and J gave up 1 base; unmatched junction bases: 5. The CDR3 is 16 amino acids. Germline V gene sequence: CDR1 SGDLS, CDR2 YYNGEE. The CDR3 sequence is CASSTMGQGNTGELFF. CDR3 sequence (DNA): TGTGCCAGCAGCACCATGGGACAGGGGAACACCGGGGAGCTGTTTTTT. The full variable domain, its missing parts supplied by reference TRBV9 and TRBJ2-2, is DSGVTQTPKHLITATGQRVTLRCSPRSGDLSVYWYQQSLDQGLQFLIQYYNGEERAKGNILERFSAQQFPDLHSELNLSSLELGDSALYFCASSTMGQGNTGELFFGEGSRLTVL.

The rearrangement uses TRBV6-5 and TRBJ2-3, with D perhaps TRBD2 (5 bases). The CDR3 has 16 amino acids. Germline V gives CDR1 MNHEY, CDR2 SVGAGI. Deletions cut 0 bases from V and 2 bases from J, with 12 bases between. CDR3 bases: TGTGCCAGCAGTTACTCGACTCCGGGGTACACAGATACGCAGTATTTT. It specifies CASSYSTPGYTDTQYF.

The chain employs TRBV7-2 and TRBJ2-1; 8 bases are a match to TRBD2. The CDR3 extends over 14 amino acids. From germline, CDR1 is SGHTA and CDR2 FQGNSA. V trimming: 1 base; J trimming: 8 bases; junction bases outside the gene matches: 4. The CDR3 is CASSLGAGGYEQFF. The CDR3 DNA sequence: TGTGCCAGCAGCTTAGGGGCGGGAGGCTATGAGCAGTTCTTC.

Written as DNA, the CDR3 is TGTGCCAGCAGCCAGCCCAACACTGAAGCTTTCTTT. It specifies CASSQPNTEAFF. The rearrangement uses TRBV9 and TRBJ1-1; no clear D. The CDR3 runs 12 residues. From germline, CDR1 is SGDLS and CDR2 YYNGEE. The ends were cut back, 4 bases at V and 2 bases at J, with 6 bases in the middle.

V and J are TRBV5-4 and TRBJ1-2; D ambiguous. V lost 0 bases, J lost 8 bases, and 11 bases lay in between. The CDR3 consists of 13 residues. Germline V gives CDR1 SGHNT, CDR2 YYREEE (reference sequence). The CDR3 nucleotides are TGTGCCAGCAGCTTGGACCCCTCGGCCGGCTACACCTTC. Translating it yields CASSLDPSAGYTF.

The V and J genes are TRBV30 and TRBJ2-5, with 9 bases aligning to TRBD1. Losses at the gene ends were 5 bases for V and 11 bases for J; bases not matched to a gene: 15. The CDR3 extends over 14 amino acids. Germline V gene lookup returns CDR1 GTSNPN and CDR2 SVGIG (reference sequence). The DNA of the CDR3 is TGTGCCTGGGGCCCTTGGGGACAGGGTCTAGGGCAGTACTTC. Encoded protein: CAWGPWGQGLGQYF. Based on the CDR3 plus reference TRBV30 and TRBJ2-5, the full variable domain is SQTIHQWPATLVQPVGSPLSLECTVEGTSNPNLYWYRQAAGRGLQLLFYSVGIGQISSEVPQNLSASRPQDRQFILSSKKLLLSDSGFYLCAWGPWGQGLGQYFGPGTRLLVL.